The clone carrying this T cell receptor (beta chain) was recorded a few times. The sample belongs to a study of blood T cell repertoires in COVID-19. Study background: Sources were T cells, B-cell-depleted T cells, or PBMCs; the material itself was cDNA or gDNA.

Sequenced by immunoSEQ multiplex PCR; TCRdb stores in-frame clones only, minus some. The profile shows a few hundred thousand clones, 65% to 85% of them singletons. This sequence originates from a woman in her forties or fifties with acute or convalescent COVID-19. The sequenced material came from peripheral blood.

The CDR3 bases are TGCGCCAGCAGTGAGGGCAGGGGGCCTACTGAAGCTTTCTTT. Its translation: CASSEGRGPTEAFF. The rearrangement uses TRBV10-1 and TRBJ1-1; 8 positions agree with TRBD1. V gave up 2 bases and J gave up 5 bases; unmatched junction bases: 4. Germline V gene sequence: CDR1 WNHNN, CDR2 SYGVQD (reference sequence). This CDR3 has 14 amino acids.